Below, 14 T cell receptor beta chains from the same sample are listed, as sequenced in a study of cytomegalovirus exposure and HLA in healthy donors. A multiplex PCR was run with 60 Vbeta primers and 13 Jbeta primers. The method was immunoSEQ multiplex PCR; TCRdb's version includes in-frame clones alone and lacks a portion of them. The profile shows about 84,000 clones, 90% of them singletons. The sequencing sample was made of PBMCs. The receptors were sampled from a man aged 18 to 30 in good health and CMV-seronegative.

Here the CDR3 reads CASRTGDTQYF. The CDR3 DNA reads as TGTGCCAGCAGGACAGGGGATACGCAGTATTTT. The V and J genes are TRBV11-1 and TRBJ2-3, with 7 bases aligning to TRBD1. The CDR3 has 11 amino acids. The germline gives CDR1 SGHAT, CDR2 FQDESV (reference sequence). Germline trimming cut 6 bases from V and 6 bases from J; bases unmatched to any gene: 0.

The chain combines TRBV5-1 with TRBJ1-5; D might be TRBD1 (6 bases). The CDR3 runs 15 residues. CDR1 SGHRS and CDR2 YFSETQ come from the germline V gene. The V end was cut by 3 bases, the J end by 3 bases, with 13 bases between. DNA of the CDR3: TGCGCCAGCAGCTCCGGGGACAACCTCAATCAGCCCCAGCATTTT. Residues: CASSSGDNLNQPQHF.

The rearrangement links TRBV4-3 to TRBJ2-3; 10 bases align to TRBD2. V trimming: 4 bases; J trimming: 1 base; junction bases outside the gene matches: 14. In germline, CDR1 is LGHNA, CDR2 YSLEER. The length of the CDR3 is 19 residues. The CDR3 coding sequence is TGCGCCAGCAGCCCTCAAGCGGTTGTGGGGACTAGCGGCACAGATACGCAGTATTTT. This gives the protein CASSPQAVVGTSGTDTQYF.

The chain recombines TRBV7-9 with TRBJ2-7; D is perhaps TRBD2 (5 bases). Between the trimmed V and J ends, which lost 5 bases and 2 bases, there was a span of 16 bases. Germline lookup yields CDR1 SEHNR and CDR2 FQNEAQ (reference sequence). This CDR3 contains 15 residues. CDR3 amino acids: CASSLNSGSTYEQYF. CDR3 nucleotide sequence: TGTGCCAGCAGCCTGAATTCGGGGAGCACCTACGAGCAGTACTTC.

The chain joins TRBV7-2 to TRBJ1-5; 9 bases fit TRBD1. CDR1 and CDR2 (germline): SGHTA, FQGNSA. The CDR3 is 17 residues long. The V and J ends lost 3 bases and 2 bases, in that order; junction bases with no gene match: 8. CDR3 nucleotides: TGTGCCAGCAGCTTGTACCGCCGGGACAGGGGCAATCAGCCCCAGCATTTT. The encoded protein is CASSLYRRDRGNQPQHF. Complete variable domain (other parts from reference TRBV7-2 and TRBJ1-5): GAGVSQSPSNKVTEKGKDVELRCDPISGHTALYWYRQSLGQGLEFLIYFQGNSAPDKSGLPSDRFSAERTGGSVSTLTIQRTQQEDSAVYLCASSLYRRDRGNQPQHFGDGTRLSIL.

This clone has just one count. CDR3: CASIRGSRTEAFF. CDR3 bases: TGTGCCAGCATCCGGGGGTCTCGCACTGAAGCTTTCTTT. J is TRBJ1-1 and V is TRBV6-1, with TRBD1 as a possible D gene (5 bases). Germline values: CDR1 MNHNS, CDR2 SASEGT. V was clipped by 7 bases and J by 4 bases, with 13 bases between them. CDR3 length: 13 amino acids.

In its sample, this clone was seen once. An end of the junction does not agree with germline; a read error may underlie this. This chain links TRBV7-9 with TRBJ1-2; D gene ambiguous. Germline V gene data show CDR1 as SEHNR and CDR2 as FQNEAQ (reference sequence). The length of the CDR3 is 13 residues. The CDR3 here is CSSAQQRGYGYTF. As DNA, the CDR3 is TGTTCCAGCGCCCAGCAGCGAGGCTATGGCTACACCTTC. The entire variable domain, with the rest obtained from reference TRBV7-9 and TRBJ1-2, is as follows: DTGVSQNPRHKITKRGQNVTFRCDPISEHNRLYWYRQTLGQGPEFLTYFQNEAQLEKSRLLSDRFSAERPKGSFSTLEIQRTEQGDSAMYLCSSAQQRGYGYTFGSGTRLTVV.

The rearrangement uses TRBV7-8 and TRBJ2-7; tentative D call: TRBD2 (6 bases). Per germline, CDR1 SGHVS and CDR2 FQNEAQ. V gave up 5 bases and J gave up 3 bases, with 14 bases separating them. The CDR3 sequence is 14 residues long. In DNA, the CDR3 is TGTGCCAGCAGCCTTCAGGCGGGAAGCTACGAGCAGTACTTC. Amino acid sequence: CASSLQAGSYEQYF.

The chain couples TRBV7-8 to TRBJ2-5; D remains unclear. The germline V and J ends were trimmed by 5 bases and 4 bases, with 8 bases remaining between them. Germline CDR1 SGHVS, CDR2 FQNEAQ. CDR3 length equals 12 residues. The CDR3 nucleotides read TGTGCCAGCAGCCCCCTCTTAGAGACCCAGTACTTC. Its protein product is CASSPLLETQYF. The variable domain in full, with the rest retrieved from reference TRBV7-8 and TRBJ2-5, is GAGVSQSPRYKVAKRGQDVALRCDPISGHVSLFWYQQALGQGPEFLTYFQNEAQLDKSGLPSDRFFAERPEGSVSTLKIQRTQQEDSAVYLCASSPLLETQYFGPGTRLLVL.

The V and J genes are TRBV27 and TRBJ1-2; 10 bases fit TRBD1. The CDR3 contains 13 residues. V lost 6 bases to trimming and J lost 6 bases; unmatched junction nucleotides: 4. Looked up from germline, CDR1 is MNHEY and CDR2 is SMNVEV (reference sequence). The CDR3 DNA follows: TGTGCCAGCAGGGACAGGGGGAAAGATGGCTACACCTTC. It codes for CASRDRGKDGYTF.

A single count supports this clone. The genes are TRBV5-1 and TRBJ2-5, with D tentatively TRBD2 (5 bases). The DNA end lines up better with TRBJ2-7; the J call may be wrong. CDR3 length: 15 residues. Germline CDR1 reads SGHRS; CDR2 reads YFSETQ. The CDR3 sequence: CASSYRLQSSYEQYF. The CDR3 bases are TGCGCCAGCAGCTACCGACTACAGAGCTCCTACGAGCAGTACTTC.

The rearrangement links TRBV9 to TRBJ1-2; maybe TRBD1 (6 bases). The CDR3 has 13 residues. CDR1 and CDR2 from the germline V gene are SGDLS and YYNGEE. V was cut by 2 bases and J by 4 bases, with 9 bases left in between. The CDR3 DNA follows: TGTGCCAGCAGCGTCACAGGGACCTATGGCTACACCTTC. It is translated as CASSVTGTYGYTF.

The rearrangement links TRBV7-6 to TRBJ2-7, with 7 bases lining up with TRBD1. Germline V gene lookup returns CDR1 SGHVS and CDR2 FNYEAQ. Trimming at V came to 5 bases and at J to 3 bases, leaving 4 bases not matched to a gene. CDR3 length equals 13 residues. The CDR3 reads CASSPGTVYEQYF. CDR3 sequence (DNA): TGTGCCAGCAGCCCTGGGACAGTCTACGAGCAGTACTTC.

This chain joins TRBV9 and TRBJ1-4; TRBD1 agrees at 7 bases. Trimming removed 5 bases from V and 3 bases from J; junction bases left unmatched: 4. Per germline, CDR1 SGDLS and CDR2 YYNGEE. The CDR3 covers 14 residues. The CDR3, as DNA: TGTGCCAGCAGTAGGGGACAGCCTAATGAAAAACTGTTTTTT. This sequence encodes CASSRGQPNEKLFF.